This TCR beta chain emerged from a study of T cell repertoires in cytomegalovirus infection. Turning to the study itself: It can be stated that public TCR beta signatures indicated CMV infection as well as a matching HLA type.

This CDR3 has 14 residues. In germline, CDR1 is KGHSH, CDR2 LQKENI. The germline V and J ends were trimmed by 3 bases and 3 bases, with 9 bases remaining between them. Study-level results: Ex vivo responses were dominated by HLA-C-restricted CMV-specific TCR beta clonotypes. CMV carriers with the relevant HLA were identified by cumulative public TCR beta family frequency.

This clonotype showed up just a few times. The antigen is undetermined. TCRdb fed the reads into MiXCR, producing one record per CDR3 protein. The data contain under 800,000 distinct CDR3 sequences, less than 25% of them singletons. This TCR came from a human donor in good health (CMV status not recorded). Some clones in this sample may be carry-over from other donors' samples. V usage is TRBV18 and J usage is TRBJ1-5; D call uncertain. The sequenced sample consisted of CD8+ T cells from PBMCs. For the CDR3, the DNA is TGTGCCAGCTCACCGCAGGCCCTCAATCAGCCCCAGCATTTT. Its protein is CASSPQALNQPQHF.